The next 28 T cell receptor beta chains were all read from a single sample in a study of blood T cell repertoires in COVID-19. The data were produced by immunoSEQ multiplex PCR, yet TCRdb's version contains in-frame clones alone and is incomplete. The sample carries 360,000 or so clones, roughly 87% recorded once. Specimen: PBMCs or T cells enriched from blood (not recorded which). Every receptor here comes from a woman between 25 and 40 years old who had recovered from COVID-19.

The V gene is TRBV20-1, the J gene TRBJ2-5, with TRBD2 as a possible D gene (5 bases). The V gene's germline CDR1 is DFQATT and CDR2 SNEGSKA (reference sequence). V lost 3 bases and J 9 bases, leaving 17 bases between the germline ends. This CDR3 contains 13 residues. CDR3 protein: CSASRPGLEAQYF. The CDR3 DNA is TGCAGTGCTAGTCGCCCGGGCCTGGAGGCCCAGTACTTC.

This clone was counted a few times. The V call is TRBV9, the J call TRBJ1-4, with D tentatively TRBD1 (6 bases). V was clipped by 4 bases and J by 5 bases, with 15 bases between them. This CDR3 comprises 15 residues. CDR1 is SGDLS, CDR2 YYNGEE, per germline. CDR3 nucleotide sequence: TGTGCCAGCAGCTCTGGACAGACTGGCAATGAAAAACTGTTTTTT. Protein sequence: CASSSGQTGNEKLFF.

The rearrangement links TRBV19 to TRBJ1-4; a weak D match, TRBD1 (6 bases). V gave up 5 bases and J gave up 8 bases, with 18 bases separating them. Germline V CDR1 and CDR2: LNHDA, SQIVND (reference sequence). This CDR3 region has 15 residues. CDR3 sequence reads: CASSAPGARKEKLFF. For the CDR3, the DNA is TGTGCCAGTAGTGCCCCAGGGGCGAGGAAAGAAAAACTGTTTTTT.

V and J are TRBV11-3 and TRBJ2-1, with 13 bases matching TRBD2. CDR1 SGHNT and CDR2 YENEEA come from the germline V gene. The CDR3 extends over 17 amino acids. V shed 5 bases and J 5 bases; nucleotides not matched to a gene: 9. The CDR3 spells CASSRGLAGDLHNEQFF. CDR3 nucleotide sequence: TGTGCCAGCAGCCGCGGACTAGCGGGGGACTTACACAATGAGCAGTTCTTC.

The V call is TRBV11-3, the J call TRBJ2-5; maybe TRBD1 (6 bases). The CDR3 length is 12 residues. The V gene's germline CDR1 is SGHNT and CDR2 YENEEA. Trimming cost V 1 base and J 7 bases, with 7 bases left between them. CDR3 DNA sequence: TGTGCCAGCAGCTTAGTAGGGGGGACCCAGTACTTC. Encoded protein: CASSLVGGTQYF.

The chain links TRBV24-1 to TRBJ1-2, with D tentatively TRBD1 (6 bases). Deletions cut 8 bases from V and 5 bases from J, with 11 bases between. The CDR3 has 12 amino acids. CDR1 is KGHDR and CDR2 is SFDVKD in the germline V gene. DNA of the CDR3: TGTGCCACCAACAGGGAGGGGTATGGCTACACCTTC. Protein: CATNREGYGYTF.

The chain links TRBV10-3 to TRBJ2-3, with 9 positions matching TRBD2. The ends lost 10 bases at V and 4 bases at J; junction bases unmatched: 12. This CDR3 has 15 residues. Germline-derived CDR1 and CDR2 are ENHRY and SYGVKD. The CDR3 DNA is TGTGCCACCCGAGGGGCTAGCGGGACATCAGATACGCAGTATTTT. Protein sequence: CATRGASGTSDTQYF.

This clone came up once. The chain is built from TRBV5-6 and TRBJ1-4, with 9 positions matching TRBD1. In germline, CDR1 is SGHDT, CDR2 YYEEEE. V shed 0 bases and J 4 bases; nucleotides not matched to a gene: 4. The CDR3 extends over 16 amino acids. CDR3 sequence: CASSLVPGQGNEKLFF. The CDR3, as DNA: TGTGCCAGCAGCTTGGTCCCGGGACAGGGTAATGAAAAACTGTTTTTT.

This chain connects TRBV7-2 to TRBJ2-3, with 10 positions matching TRBD2. V lost 1 base to trimming and J lost 5 bases; unmatched junction nucleotides: 6. Germline values: CDR1 SGHTA, CDR2 FQGNSA. The CDR3 sequence is 16 residues long. The DNA for the CDR3 is TGTGCCAGCAGCTTAGGTCCACTAGCGGGATTAGATACGCAGTATTTT. Its translation is CASSLGPLAGLDTQYF.

The chain recombines TRBV5-6 with TRBJ2-7; 10 bases line up with TRBD2. The CDR3 loop spans 18 amino acids. From germline, CDR1 is SGHDT and CDR2 YYEEEE. The J segment lost 3 bases and the V segment lost 0 bases, leaving 12 bases of the junction unmatched. The CDR3 reads CASSLAPSGSGIFYEQYF. CDR3 DNA: TGTGCCAGCAGCTTGGCCCCTAGCGGGAGTGGTATCTTCTACGAGCAGTACTTC.

V usage is TRBV12-3 or TRBV12-4 and J usage is TRBJ2-3, with D unclear. The V gene lost 3 bases and the J gene lost 4 bases, with 5 bases spanning the gap. CDR3 length: 12 residues. CDR3 protein: CASSFSSDTQYF. In DNA form, the CDR3 reads TGTGCCAGCAGTTTTTCATCAGATACGCAGTATTTT.

DNA for the CDR3: TGCGCCAGCAGCTTAATGACAGGGAGAAACACTGAAGCTTTCTTT. Translation: CASSLMTGRNTEAFF. The V gene is TRBV5-1, the J gene TRBJ1-1, with 7 bases lining up with TRBD1. V was pared by 2 bases and J by 2 bases, with 6 bases of the junction left unmatched. CDR1 and CDR2 (germline): SGHRS, YFSETQ. The CDR3 is made up of 15 amino acids.

The rearrangement uses TRBV27 and TRBJ2-5; 7 bases are a match to TRBD1. Trimming cost V 4 bases and J 3 bases; bases outside gene matches: 8. The CDR3 length is 15 residues. Germline assignment: CDR1 MNHEY and CDR2 SMNVEV (reference sequence). CDR3 nucleotide sequence: TGTGCCAGCAGTTCGTATTCCGGGACAGAAGAGACCCAGTACTTC. Amino acid sequence: CASSSYSGTEETQYF.

In its sample, this clone was seen a few times. This chain joins TRBV9 and TRBJ1-1; D is ambiguous. Germline CDR1 reads SGDLS; CDR2 reads YYNGEE. The V gene lost 1 base and the J gene lost 5 bases, with 9 bases spanning the gap. The CDR3 length is 13 residues. CDR3 nucleotides: TGTGCCAGCAGCGTACAGAGGGATACTGAAGCTTTCTTT. Its protein product is CASSVQRDTEAFF.

J is TRBJ2-7 and V is TRBV28, with 7 bases matching TRBD1. Germline V gene sequence: CDR1 MDHEN, CDR2 SYDVKM. This CDR3 spans 14 amino acids. J gave up 2 bases and V 3 bases, and 4 bases lay outside the gene matches. The CDR3 region is CASSLGTAAYEQYF. Written as DNA, the CDR3 is TGTGCCAGCAGTTTGGGGACAGCCGCCTACGAGCAGTACTTC.

This clone was seen a few times. The chain joins TRBV10-3 to TRBJ2-1, with 9 bases that match TRBD1. V shed 3 bases and J 1 base; nucleotides not matched to a gene: 4. CDR3 size: 16 residues. The germline V gene encodes CDR1 ENHRY and CDR2 SYGVKD. The CDR3 protein is CAISDSDRGSYNEQFF. CDR3 bases: TGTGCCATCAGTGATTCCGACAGGGGGTCCTACAATGAGCAGTTCTTC.

The CDR3 nucleotides are TGTGCCAGCGCTCCGATGTCGCGCGAGACCTACAATGAGCAGTTCTTC. Residues: CASAPMSRETYNEQFF. This rearrangement joins TRBV5-6 to TRBJ2-1; D remains ambiguous. CDR1 SGHDT and CDR2 YYEEEE come from the germline V gene. Trimming removed 7 bases at V and 2 bases at J, with 19 bases between. This CDR3 has 16 amino acids.

This rearrangement joins TRBV29-1 to TRBJ2-2, with TRBD2 matching 12 bases. The CDR3 covers 13 residues. CDR1 SQVTM and CDR2 ANQGSEA come from the germline V gene. V trimming: 8 bases; J trimming: 5 bases; junction bases outside the gene matches: 3. The CDR3 region has the DNA TGCAGCTCAGGGACTAGCGGGACCGGGGAGCTGTTTTTT. Its protein product is CSSGTSGTGELFF.

The chain links TRBV7-2 to TRBJ2-1, with 8 bases matching TRBD2. V lost 4 bases, J lost 7 bases, and 6 bases stayed unmatched. Germline CDR1 reads SGHTA; CDR2 reads FQGNSA. The CDR3 contains 14 residues. CDR3 amino acids: CASSSGLVMNEQFF. CDR3 DNA sequence: TGTGCCAGCAGCTCGGGACTAGTTATGAATGAGCAGTTCTTC.

The CDR3 bases are TGTGCCAGCAGAGAAAGCCAGGGGGCCTCCTACGAGCAGTACTTC. It encodes CASRESQGASYEQYF. The genes are TRBV11-1 and TRBJ2-7, with 8 nucleotides matching TRBD1. With V trimmed by 6 bases and J by 0 bases, 7 bases remained unmatched. The length of the CDR3 is 15 residues. Germline V gene lookup returns CDR1 SGHAT and CDR2 FQDESV (reference sequence).

This chain joins TRBV6-5 and TRBJ1-2; the D gene is possibly TRBD1 (5 bases). Germline V CDR1 and CDR2: MNHEY, SVGAGI. The V gene lost 5 bases and the J gene lost 0 bases, with 10 bases spanning the gap. This CDR3 comprises 14 residues. The chain's CDR3 is CASSHRTTNYGYTF. As DNA, the CDR3 is TGTGCCAGCAGTCACAGGACAACTAACTATGGCTACACCTTC.

This chain links TRBV9 with TRBJ1-3; D gene unclear. The V gene lost 2 bases and the J gene lost 0 bases, with 9 bases spanning the gap. This CDR3 is built from 15 residues. Germline CDR1 SGDLS, CDR2 YYNGEE. CDR3 sequence (DNA): TGTGCCAGCAGCGTCCACAGCAGCTCTGGAAACACCATATATTTT. Protein: CASSVHSSSGNTIYF.

This clone occurred once. This chain connects TRBV18 to TRBJ2-1; TRBD2 agrees at 10 bases. CDR1 and CDR2 from the germline V gene are KGHSH and LQKENI. Trimming removed 6 bases from V and 2 bases from J; junction bases left unmatched: 4. The CDR3 contains 15 residues. The chain's CDR3 is CASSPTSGTYNEQFF. CDR3 sequence (DNA): TGTGCCAGCTCCCCAACTAGCGGGACCTACAATGAGCAGTTCTTC.

This rearrangement joins TRBV4-1 to TRBJ2-1, with 9 bases fitting TRBD2. Per the germline V gene, CDR1 is MGHRA and CDR2 is YSYEKL. V gave up 4 bases and J gave up 3 bases; unmatched junction bases: 13. The CDR3 extends over 18 amino acids. CDR3 sequence: CASSPTGGLAGNYNEQFF. CDR3 in DNA: TGCGCCAGCAGCCCCACGGGGGGGCTAGCGGGGAACTACAATGAGCAGTTCTTC.

The chain recombines TRBV15 with TRBJ2-1; 9 positions agree with TRBD2. From germline, CDR1 is LNHNV and CDR2 YYDKDF (reference sequence). V shed 5 bases and J 7 bases; nucleotides not matched to a gene: 9. This CDR3 has 15 amino acids. The CDR3 sequence: CATSLLAGYRNEQFF. DNA of the CDR3: TGTGCCACCAGCCTCCTAGCGGGGTATAGGAATGAGCAGTTCTTC.

J is TRBJ2-3 and V is TRBV24-1, with 9 bases aligning to TRBD1. Germline assignment: CDR1 KGHDR and CDR2 SFDVKD. V lost 3 bases, J lost 4 bases, and 13 bases stayed unmatched. The CDR3 is 18 residues long. DNA of the CDR3: TGTGCCACCAGTGATCCAATAGATGACAGGGGGAAGCCAGATACGCAGTATTTT. Translation gives CATSDPIDDRGKPDTQYF.

This rearrangement joins TRBV18 to TRBJ2-2; TRBD2 agrees at 7 bases. Germline-derived CDR1 and CDR2 are KGHSH and LQKENI. V trimming: 6 bases; J trimming: 1 base; junction bases outside the gene matches: 8. The CDR3 covers 16 residues. The CDR3 sequence is CASSRELALNTGELFF. CDR3 nucleotides: TGTGCCAGCTCCAGAGAACTAGCGTTGAACACCGGGGAGCTGTTTTTT. Full variable domain (remainder filled in from reference TRBV18 and TRBJ2-2): NAGVMQNPRHLVRRRGQEARLRCSPMKGHSHVYWYRQLPEEGLKFMVYLQKENIIDESGMPKERFSAEFPKEGPSILRIQQVVRGDSAAYFCASSRELALNTGELFFGEGSRLTVL.

The chain has TRBV30 and TRBJ1-5; weak D call: TRBD1 (5 bases). This CDR3 has 15 amino acids. The germline V gene encodes CDR1 GTSNPN and CDR2 SVGIG (reference sequence). V was shortened by 1 base and J by 4 bases, with 14 bases between the two germline ends. The CDR3, as DNA: TGTGCCTGGAGTGCCCCAGGGCGGGGGAATCAGCCCCAGCATTTT. This encodes CAWSAPGRGNQPQHF.